A single sample gave rise to the 32 T cell receptor beta chains below, sequenced in a study of Tregs in tolerant kidney transplant recipients. Method: immunoSEQ multiplex PCR; TCRdb's copy keeps in-frame clones and lacks some. Of about 56,000 clones listed, around four fifths are singletons. The sequencing input was CD4+ T cells from blood. The receptors were sampled from a human donor in good health.

The chain links TRBV30 to TRBJ2-7; D gene uncertain. The CDR3 length is 11 residues. Germline V CDR1 and CDR2: GTSNPN, SVGIG (reference sequence). V dropped 0 bases and J dropped 7 bases, with 7 bases sitting between them. The CDR3 protein is CAWSVLTEQYF. The CDR3, as DNA: TGTGCCTGGAGTGTACTTACGGAGCAGTACTTC.

This clone has more than one count but fewer than ten. This chain connects TRBV18 to TRBJ1-6; 8 nucleotides line up with TRBD1. J was trimmed by 13 bases and V by 1 base; bases with no gene match: 12. Per germline, CDR1 KGHSH and CDR2 LQKENI. The CDR3 spans 16 residues. The CDR3 DNA follows: TGTGCCAGCTCACCACGGGGACAGGAGGGGACTCCCCCCCTCCACTTT. Residues: CASSPRGQEGTPPLHF.

CDR3 sequence (DNA): TGTGCCAGCAGCGTAGGGGACAGTGGAAACACCATATATTTT. Protein: CASSVGDSGNTIYF. The rearrangement uses TRBV9 and TRBJ1-3; 7 positions agree with TRBD1. V dropped 0 bases and J dropped 3; count of bases not matched to a gene: 0. The CDR3 consists of 14 residues. The germline V gene has CDR1 SGDLS and CDR2 YYNGEE.

The rearrangement uses TRBV7-2 and TRBJ1-3; D is undetermined. Per germline, CDR1 SGHTA and CDR2 FQGNSA. Trimming left V 7 bases short and J 4 bases short, with 11 bases between. CDR3 length: 13 residues. Here the CDR3 DNA reads TGTGCCAGCACCGGCCTTCAGGGAAACACCATATATTTT. It encodes CASTGLQGNTIYF. Variable domain in full (rest from reference TRBV7-2 and TRBJ1-3): GAGVSQSPSNKVTEKGKDVELRCDPISGHTALYWYRQSLGQGLEFLIYFQGNSAPDKSGLPSDRFSAERTGGSVSTLTIQRTQQEDSAVYLCASTGLQGNTIYFGEGSWLTVV.

This chain connects TRBV2 to TRBJ1-2; 10 nucleotides align to TRBD1. CDR3 size: 14 residues. V lost 3 bases to trimming and J lost 3 bases; unmatched junction nucleotides: 1. Germline CDR1 reads SNHLY; CDR2 reads FYNNEI. The CDR3 DNA is TGTGCCAGCAGTGAGACAGGGGGCTACTATGGCTACACCTTC. Its protein is CASSETGGYYGYTF.

CDR3 coding DNA: TGTGCCAGCAGCGTAGGACTGGAACAAGAGACCCAGTACTTC. This gives the protein CASSVGLEQETQYF. The chain has TRBV9 and TRBJ2-5; D uncertain. The CDR3 totals 14 residues. Germline loops: CDR1 SGDLS, CDR2 YYNGEE. Trimming pared 0 bases from V and 2 bases from J, leaving 8 bases between.

The rearrangement uses TRBV7-3 and TRBJ1-1, with D unclear. The V end was cut by 3 bases, the J end by 4 bases, with 9 bases between. Germline V gene data show CDR1 as SGHTA and CDR2 as FQGTGA. The CDR3 loop spans 13 amino acids. The CDR3 here is CASSFQDSTEAFF. In DNA, the CDR3 is TGTGCCAGCAGCTTCCAGGATAGCACTGAAGCTTTCTTT.

V is TRBV7-9 and J is TRBJ1-1; possible D gene TRBD1, 6 bases. V was trimmed by 3 bases and J by 4 bases, leaving 9 bases between them. The CDR3 runs 13 residues. Germline V gene lookup returns CDR1 SEHNR and CDR2 FQNEAQ (reference sequence). The DNA for the CDR3 is TGTGCCAGCAGCTTTACCAGGGGCACTGAAGCTTTCTTT. Encoded protein: CASSFTRGTEAFF. Full variable domain (remainder filled in from reference TRBV7-9 and TRBJ1-1): DTGVSQNPRHKITKRGQNVTFRCDPISEHNRLYWYRQTLGQGPEFLTYFQNEAQLEKSRLLSDRFSAERPKGSFSTLEIQRTEQGDSAMYLCASSFTRGTEAFFGQGTRLTVV.

The CDR3 nucleotides read TGTGCTAGTGGACGGGTCCGCGATCAAGAGACCCAGTACTTC. This sequence encodes CASGRVRDQETQYF. The rearrangement joins TRBV12-5 to TRBJ2-5, with D unclear. The CDR3 runs to 14 residues. V was shortened by 6 bases and J by 2 bases, with 13 bases between the two germline ends. Per the germline V gene, CDR1 is LGHNT and CDR2 is FRNRAP.

The chain recombines TRBV11-2 with TRBJ2-6; unclear D gene. Deletions cut 2 bases from V and 2 bases from J, with 1 base between. Germline V gene sequence: CDR1 SGHAT, CDR2 FQNNGV. The CDR3 extends over 13 amino acids. The CDR3 DNA reads TGTGCCAGCAGCTTAACTGGGGCCAACGTCCTGACTTTC. This codes for CASSLTGANVLTF.

The CDR3 bases are TGTGCCAGCAGCTTGGCCGTGGGACTAGCGGGAGATGAGCAGTTCTTC. This translates into CASSLAVGLAGDEQFF. The rearrangement joins TRBV5-4 to TRBJ2-1; TRBD2 aligns across 14 bases. This CDR3 comprises 16 residues. V was clipped by 0 bases and J by 8 bases; unmatched bases: 4. CDR1 is SGHNT and CDR2 is YYREEE in the germline V gene (reference sequence).

This chain links TRBV9 with TRBJ2-7; possible D gene TRBD2, 6 bases. Germline V gives CDR1 SGDLS, CDR2 YYNGEE. CDR3 length equals 16 residues. V lost 0 bases, J lost 4 bases, and 17 bases lay in between. CDR3 residues: CASSVAGEGGKYEQYF. The CDR3 DNA sequence: TGTGCCAGCAGCGTAGCGGGGGAAGGAGGCAAGTACGAGCAGTACTTC.

This clone was recorded a few times. J is TRBJ2-3 and V is TRBV4-3; D tentatively fits TRBD1 or TRBD2 (5 bases each). The CDR3 spans 16 residues. Per the germline V gene, CDR1 is LGHNA and CDR2 is YSLEER. Trimming pared 1 base from V and 5 bases from J, leaving 16 bases between. The CDR3 nucleotides are TGCGCCAGCAGCCAAGCCACCCCCGGGGCGGGAGATACGCAGTATTTT. Its protein product is CASSQATPGAGDTQYF.

The CDR3: CASSPLLQGDYGYTF. The CDR3 DNA reads TGTGCCAGCTCACCCCTACTACAGGGAGACTATGGCTACACCTTC. The chain recombines TRBV18 with TRBJ1-2; D might be TRBD1 (6 bases). CDR1 is KGHSH and CDR2 is LQKENI in the germline V gene. This CDR3 region has 15 residues. Trimming stripped 3 bases from V and 3 bases from J, with 14 bases between.

This chain connects TRBV6-6 to TRBJ2-7; 10 nucleotides line up with TRBD1. The germline gives CDR1 MNHNY, CDR2 SVGAGI (reference sequence). J gave up 0 bases and V 0 bases, and 2 bases lay outside the gene matches. This CDR3 contains 16 residues. The CDR3 bases are TGTGCCAGCAGTTACTCTGACAGGGGGCACTCCTACGAGCAGTACTTC. Translated: CASSYSDRGHSYEQYF.

This chain links TRBV4-3 with TRBJ1-2; the D gene is possibly TRBD1 (5 bases). Trimming pared 0 bases from V and 4 bases from J, leaving 9 bases between. Germline values: CDR1 LGHNA, CDR2 YSLEER. The CDR3 is made up of 14 amino acids. The CDR3 region is CASSQDRGTYGYTF. DNA for the CDR3: TGCGCCAGCAGCCAAGATCGAGGGACCTATGGCTACACCTTC.

This rearrangement joins TRBV7-9 to TRBJ2-2, with D possibly TRBD1 on 5 matching bases. This CDR3 contains 15 residues. Germline CDR1 and CDR2: SEHNR and FQNEAQ (reference sequence). The V and J ends lost 5 bases and 7 bases respectively, with 17 bases between them. CDR3 loop: CASSPRTHLRGELFF. Written as DNA, the CDR3 is TGTGCCAGCAGCCCGCGGACACACCTTCGCGGGGAGCTGTTTTTT.

The chain recombines TRBV7-6 with TRBJ2-1; no clear D. The CDR3 totals 15 residues. Germline lookup yields CDR1 SGHVS and CDR2 FNYEAQ. V gave up 0 bases and J gave up 3 bases, with 9 bases separating them. Here the CDR3 reads CASSLAIDFYNEQFF. CDR3 nucleotide sequence: TGTGCCAGCAGCTTAGCGATAGACTTCTACAATGAGCAGTTCTTC.

The CDR3 nucleotides are TGTGCCATCCGTGGGACTAGCGCCCGTCGAAGCGAGCAGTACTTC. Its protein is CAIRGTSARRSEQYF. The chain is built from TRBV10-3 and TRBJ2-7; 10 bases align to TRBD2. V lost 8 bases, J lost 6 bases, and 13 bases stayed unmatched. This CDR3 is built from 15 residues. From germline, CDR1 is ENHRY and CDR2 SYGVKD.

CDR3 bases: TGTGCCAGCGCCTTTAGCGGTGATGGCTACACCTTC. Protein: CASAFSGDGYTF. This rearrangement joins TRBV6-5 to TRBJ1-2; D is unclear. CDR3 length: 12 residues. Germline V gene sequence: CDR1 MNHEY, CDR2 SVGAGI. Trimming took 8 bases from V and 6 from J, leaving 13 bases between them.

This clone was seen once. The chain employs TRBV30 and TRBJ2-7, with TRBD1 as a possible D gene (6 bases). The germline V gene has CDR1 GTSNPN and CDR2 SVGIG (reference sequence). V was cut by 0 bases and J by 6 bases, with 9 bases left in between. The CDR3 spans 12 residues. CDR3 protein: CAWSVQGREQYF. The CDR3 DNA sequence: TGTGCCTGGAGTGTACAGGGTCGCGAGCAGTACTTC.

This chain links TRBV4-2 with TRBJ2-1, with 8 positions matching TRBD1. J lost 3 bases, V lost 4 bases, and 8 bases had no gene match. Germline V CDR1 and CDR2: LGHNA, YNFKEQ. The CDR3 is 16 amino acids. CDR3 bases: TGTGCCAGCAGCCCAACCCAGGGGGCGATCTACAATGAGCAGTTCTTC. This translates into CASSPTQGAIYNEQFF.

The CDR3 DNA is TGTGCCAGCAGCTTAGACAGGAACTACGAGCAGTACTTC. Protein sequence: CASSLDRNYEQYF. This chain links TRBV7-8 with TRBJ2-7, with D possibly TRBD1 on 5 matching bases. Germline V gene lookup returns CDR1 SGHVS and CDR2 FQNEAQ. This CDR3 has 13 residues. Trimming took off 1 base at V and 3 bases at J, with 7 bases between the two ends.

This chain links TRBV9 with TRBJ2-2; 9 nucleotides line up with TRBD2. This CDR3 region has 19 residues. Trimming took 3 bases from V and 7 from J; bases not matched to a gene: 19. Germline lookup yields CDR1 SGDLS and CDR2 YYNGEE. DNA of the CDR3: TGTGCCAGCAGCGCCCCCCCCACAGGGCGGCTAGCGGGGAGCGGGGAGCTGTTTTTT. Translation: CASSAPPTGRLAGSGELFF.

The CDR3 bases are TGTGCCAGCAGCTTAGCCTACGAGCAGTACTTC. Its translation: CASSLAYEQYF. The chain employs TRBV11-3 and TRBJ2-7; D gene ambiguous. The germline V and J ends were trimmed by 1 base and 2 bases, with 0 bases remaining between them. The V gene's germline CDR1 is SGHNT and CDR2 YENEEA. This CDR3 contains 11 residues. The variable domain in full, completed from reference TRBV11-3 and TRBJ2-7, reads EAGVVQSPRYKIIEKKQPVAFWCNPISGHNTLYWYLQNLGQGPELLIRYENEEAVDDSQLPKDRFSAERLKGVDSTLKIQPAELGDSAVYLCASSLAYEQYFGPGTRLTVT.

The CDR3 reads CATEGLAGVGELFF. Written as DNA, the CDR3 is TGTGCCACCGAGGGACTAGCGGGGGTTGGTGAGCTGTTTTTT. The chain combines TRBV15 with TRBJ2-2; TRBD2 matches at 14 bases. The V gene's germline CDR1 is LNHNV and CDR2 YYDKDF (reference sequence). The CDR3 contains 14 residues. After removal of 8 bases from V and 11 bases from J, the junction contained 7 bases not matched to a gene.

The chain recombines TRBV5-1 with TRBJ2-5; D remains ambiguous. CDR3 length: 14 amino acids. Germline CDR1 and CDR2: SGHRS and YFSETQ. V lost 1 base to trimming and J lost 1 base, with 8 bases between them. CDR3 protein: CASSLTQPQETQYF. Here the CDR3 DNA reads TGCGCCAGCAGCTTGACACAGCCCCAAGAGACCCAGTACTTC.

A single count supports this clone. The CDR3: CASSHGVLAGDTDTQYF. In DNA, the CDR3 is TGTGCCAGCAGCCATGGGGTCCTAGCGGGTGACACAGATACGCAGTATTTT. This sequence joins TRBV7-3 and TRBJ2-3; TRBD2 aligns across 8 bases. Germline-derived CDR1 and CDR2 are SGHTA and FQGTGA. The CDR3 consists of 17 residues. After removal of 5 bases from V and 2 bases from J, the junction contained 12 bases not matched to a gene.

The chain is built from TRBV4-3 and TRBJ2-7, with TRBD2 identical over 8 bases. In germline, CDR1 is LGHNA, CDR2 YSLEER. Germline trimming cut 0 bases from V and 1 base from J; bases unmatched to any gene: 5. The length of the CDR3 is 16 residues. The chain's CDR3 is CASSQDGGGTSYEQYF. The CDR3 DNA is TGCGCCAGCAGCCAAGACGGCGGGGGGACTTCCTACGAGCAGTACTTC.

This clone was seen a single time. This chain joins TRBV7-2 and TRBJ1-3; the D is unclear. This CDR3 spans 15 amino acids. Trimming took 0 bases from V and 2 from J, leaving 8 bases between them. The V gene's germline CDR1 is SGHTA and CDR2 FQGNSA. The CDR3 nucleotides read TGTGCCAGCAGCTTAGCGACGGGGACTGGAAACACCATATATTTT. Translation gives CASSLATGTGNTIYF. Together with reference TRBV7-2 and TRBJ1-3, the CDR3 gives the full variable domain: GAGVSQSPSNKVTEKGKDVELRCDPISGHTALYWYRQSLGQGLEFLIYFQGNSAPDKSGLPSDRFSAERTGGSVSTLTIQRTQQEDSAVYLCASSLATGTGNTIYFGEGSWLTVV.

The genes are TRBV15 and TRBJ2-7; D remains ambiguous. The V end was cut by 0 bases, the J end by 5 bases, with 5 bases between. From germline, CDR1 is LNHNV and CDR2 YYDKDF (reference sequence). This CDR3 contains 12 residues. The CDR3 DNA sequence: TGTGCCACCAGCAGAGATCGGGACGAGCAGTACTTC. This sequence encodes CATSRDRDEQYF.

This chain joins TRBV29-1 and TRBJ1-1; perhaps TRBD1 as D (5 bases). The ends were cut back, 5 bases at V and 5 bases at J, with 9 bases in the middle. The CDR3 is 11 residues long. Germline lookup yields CDR1 SQVTM and CDR2 ANQGSEA. The CDR3 sequence is CSVRGITEAFF. The CDR3 DNA follows: TGCAGCGTTCGGGGGATAACTGAAGCTTTCTTT. Full variable domain (outside the CDR3, taken from reference TRBV29-1 and TRBJ1-1): SAVISQKPSRDICQRGTSLTIQCQVDSQVTMMFWYRQQPGQSLTLIATANQGSEATYESGFVIDKFPISRPNLTFSTLTVSNMSPEDSSIYLCSVRGITEAFFGQGTRLTVV.